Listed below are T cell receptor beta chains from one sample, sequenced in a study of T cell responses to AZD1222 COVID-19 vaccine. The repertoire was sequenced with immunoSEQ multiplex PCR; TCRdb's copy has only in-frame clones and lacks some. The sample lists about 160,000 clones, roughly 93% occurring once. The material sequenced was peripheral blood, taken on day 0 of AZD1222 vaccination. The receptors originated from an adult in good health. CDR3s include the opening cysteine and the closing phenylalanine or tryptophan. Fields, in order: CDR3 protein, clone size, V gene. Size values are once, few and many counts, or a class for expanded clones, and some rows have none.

CSAEELDTQYF,.,TRBV20-1
CSVEEGRNYNEQFF,few,TRBV29-1
CASSRADGPYNSPLHF,.,TRBV4-1
CACKDRGRLGYTF,.,TRBV30
CASSLSLRAEQFF,.,TRBV27
CASSFQGTDNQPQHF,.,TRBV7-8
CASSHTDSYQPQHF,.,TRBV4-1
CASTLRQGDGELFF,.,TRBV19
CASSLISWGRLNTEAFF,once,TRBV27
CASSLGQENIQYF,.,TRBV7-2
CAWSDSKQVVYGYTF,.,TRBV30
CASSFQGTNEKLFF,.,TRBV5-1
CASSYSRWKGSPDTQYF,.,TRBV6-2/TRBV6-3